The 17 T cell receptor beta chains reported below all come from one sample, sequenced in a study of cytomegalovirus exposure and HLA in healthy donors. The PCR contained 60 Vbeta and 13 Jbeta primers. TCRdb's table, derived via immunoSEQ multiplex PCR, lists solely in-frame clones and lacks some. The repertoire has roughly 100,000 clones, roughly 82% of them found once; the top ten carry roughly 6.5%. Sequencing was done on a sample of PBMCs. These receptors were obtained from a woman in her fifties or sixties in good health and CMV-seropositive.

This chain links TRBV5-4 with TRBJ1-2; 8 positions agree with TRBD1. J lost 5 bases, V lost 4 bases, and 7 bases had no gene match. The length of the CDR3 is 14 residues. Germline values: CDR1 SGHNT, CDR2 YYREEE (reference sequence). As DNA, the CDR3 is TGTGCCAGCAGCACCTCCGACAGGGGTTATGGCTACACCTTC. Its translation is CASSTSDRGYGYTF.

This clone occurred a few times. This chain connects TRBV30 to TRBJ2-7; tentative D call: TRBD1 (6 bases). The CDR3 consists of 15 residues. Germline loops: CDR1 GTSNPN, CDR2 SVGIG (reference sequence). Trimming took off 6 bases at V and 1 base at J, with 19 bases between the two ends. Here the CDR3 reads CACTGPGQNSYEQYF. As DNA, the CDR3 is TGTGCCTGTACAGGGCCGGGTCAGAATTCCTACGAGCAGTACTTC.

This clone has only one observation. V is TRBV14 and J is TRBJ1-2; no reliable D call. Germline CDR1 and CDR2: SGHDN and FVKESK. The CDR3 loop spans 13 amino acids. V was clipped by 4 bases and J by 8 bases, with 14 bases between them. The DNA for the CDR3 is TGTGCCAGCAGCCCTCAGACTAGGAGGGGCTACACCTTC. This translates into CASSPQTRRGYTF.

The V gene is TRBV5-1, the J gene TRBJ2-7, with D possibly matching TRBD1 (6 bases). The CDR3 has 17 amino acids. Germline V gene sequence: CDR1 SGHRS, CDR2 YFSETQ. Trimming left V 4 bases short and J 6 bases short, with 26 bases between. CDR3 nucleotides: TGCGCCAGCAGCCCCCTCCCCCCAAGACAGGCCCCGGGCGAGCAGTACTTC. It codes for CASSPLPPRQAPGEQYF.

The rearrangement joins TRBV5-1 to TRBJ2-3; 8 positions agree with TRBD1. Germline loops: CDR1 SGHRS, CDR2 YFSETQ. The CDR3 extends over 15 amino acids. V gave up 4 bases and J gave up 4 bases; unmatched junction bases: 8. The CDR3 DNA follows: TGCGCCAGCAGCCGAGGGACAGGTCGGGCAGATACGCAGTATTTT. Translation: CASSRGTGRADTQYF.

This clone was detected a few times. The chain links TRBV4-1 to TRBJ1-3; TRBD1 agrees at 7 bases. V lost 4 bases, J lost 8 bases, and 14 bases stayed unmatched. CDR3 length: 16 amino acids. The germline gives CDR1 MGHRA, CDR2 YSYEKL. The CDR3 loop is CASSLTPGGNRDTIYF. CDR3 sequence (DNA): TGCGCCAGCAGCCTAACCCCAGGGGGGAATAGGGACACCATATATTTT.

This clone has only a few counts. This chain joins TRBV10-3 and TRBJ1-4, with D uncertain. V was shortened by 3 bases and J by 4 bases, with 6 bases between the two germline ends. Per the germline V gene, CDR1 is ENHRY and CDR2 is SYGVKD. This CDR3 spans 13 amino acids. CDR3 amino acids: CAISDGNNEKLFF. DNA of the CDR3: TGTGCCATCAGTGACGGTAATAATGAAAAACTGTTTTTT.

The rearrangement uses TRBV2 and TRBJ2-2; D is perhaps TRBD1 (6 bases). Germline values: CDR1 SNHLY, CDR2 FYNNEI. V lost 6 bases and J lost 3, with 14 bases in between. The CDR3 runs 15 residues. The CDR3, as DNA: TGTGCCAGCAGGAACAGGGCCGGGGACACCGGGGAGCTGTTTTTT. Amino acids: CASRNRAGDTGELFF.

The rearrangement joins TRBV2 to TRBJ1-1; TRBD1 might be the D (6 bases). Germline V CDR1 and CDR2: SNHLY, FYNNEI. The V gene lost 2 bases and the J gene lost 14 bases, with 12 bases spanning the gap. This CDR3 spans 11 amino acids. In DNA form, the CDR3 reads TGTGCCAGCAGTGAACAGGGGAGGGCCTTCTTT. It codes for CASSEQGRAFF.

The V and J genes are TRBV5-1 and TRBJ1-6; TRBD1 might be the D (5 bases). The V end was cut by 0 bases, the J end by 6 bases, with 13 bases between. Germline-derived CDR1 and CDR2 are SGHRS and YFSETQ. CDR3 length equals 16 residues. In DNA form, the CDR3 reads TGCGCCAGCAGCTTGGTTCCGACAGATTCTAATTCACCCCTCCACTTT. It specifies CASSLVPTDSNSPLHF.

The genes are TRBV18 and TRBJ1-1; D is possibly TRBD1 (5 bases). The germline gives CDR1 KGHSH, CDR2 LQKENI. This CDR3 is 17 amino acids long. The V end lost 2 bases, the J end lost 4 bases, and 20 bases lay between the germline ends. DNA of the CDR3: TGTGCCAGCTCACCAGTAGCTCAGGGAGGAGGTAGCACTGAAGCTTTCTTT. Protein product: CASSPVAQGGGSTEAFF.

This chain connects TRBV6-1 to TRBJ2-3, with 8 bases lining up with TRBD2. V trimming: 2 bases; J trimming: 6 bases; junction bases outside the gene matches: 10. The CDR3 covers 16 residues. The germline gives CDR1 MNHNS, CDR2 SASEGT. Here the CDR3 reads CASSELAGQVRDTQYF. The CDR3 DNA reads as TGTGCCAGCAGTGAACTAGCGGGCCAAGTAAGGGATACGCAGTATTTT.

V gene TRBV19 combines with J gene TRBJ1-1; D not certain. From germline, CDR1 is LNHDA and CDR2 SQIVND (reference sequence). Trimming stripped 4 bases from V and 0 bases from J, with 9 bases between. This CDR3 has 14 residues. The chain's CDR3 is CASSNRGMNTEAFF. DNA for the CDR3: TGTGCCAGTAGTAATCGGGGAATGAACACTGAAGCTTTCTTT.

The chain has TRBV11-1 and TRBJ2-3, with TRBD2 matching 13 bases. This CDR3 contains 17 residues. V shed 2 bases, J shed 2 bases, and the junction held 4 bases outside the gene matches. The germline CDR1 and CDR2 sequences are SGHAT and FQDESV (reference sequence). The CDR3 coding sequence is TGTGCCAGCAGCTTAAGAGGGACTAGCGGGGCCACAGATACGCAGTATTTT. It codes for CASSLRGTSGATDTQYF.

CDR3 nucleotides: TGTGCCAGCAGTTTATTGGCGGGGGGGCAAAACAATGAGCAGTTCTTC. Translation gives CASSLLAGGQNNEQFF. This chain links TRBV27 with TRBJ2-1, with 9 bases lining up with TRBD2. The CDR3 extends over 16 amino acids. Germline loops: CDR1 MNHEY, CDR2 SMNVEV (reference sequence). With V trimmed by 1 base and J by 5 bases, 6 bases remained unmatched.

V is TRBV7-8 and J is TRBJ2-2; D might be TRBD1 (6 bases). The CDR3 totals 16 residues. Germline assignment: CDR1 SGHVS and CDR2 FQNEAQ. V was clipped by 5 bases and J by 6 bases, with 19 bases between them. This chain's CDR3 is CASSGRVGQSSGELFF. DNA of the CDR3: TGTGCCAGCAGCGGACGGGTGGGACAAAGTTCCGGGGAGCTGTTTTTT.

This chain uses TRBV9 with TRBJ1-6, with D unresolved. The CDR3 is 19 residues long. The germline V gene has CDR1 SGDLS and CDR2 YYNGEE. The V end lost 2 bases, the J end lost 0 bases, and 18 bases lay between the germline ends. Here the CDR3 DNA reads TGTGCCAGCAGCGTTTCGCCTGGTGGGGAGAGCTCCTATAATTCACCCCTCCACTTT. Protein product: CASSVSPGGESSYNSPLHF.